This T cell receptor (beta chain) was observed in a study of CD8 T cells in ankylosing spondylitis. General observations from the study: Ankylosing spondylitis blood appeared to be characterized by a TCR beta motif of eight highly homologous variants.

TCRdb reprocessed the 5' RACE reads via MiXCR and lists one record per CDR3 protein. This table holds fewer than 450,000 distinct CDR3 sequences, 17% found once. In this sample, this clonotype turned up a few times. The antigen is unknown. This receptor was taken from a male donor with ankylosing spondylitis. Material for sequencing was blood, either unsorted or a sorted T cell fraction (not recorded which).

The CDR3 sequence: CASRGAGLAPSYF. The CDR3 nucleotides read TGTGCCAGCAGGGGAGCGGGACTAGCTCCGTCGTATTTT. This chain uses TRBV2 with TRBJ2-3; 9 nucleotides line up with TRBD2. CDR3 length: 13 amino acids. V trimming: 6 bases; J trimming: 14 bases; junction bases outside the gene matches: 12. Germline CDR1 is SNHLY and CDR2 is FYNNEI.